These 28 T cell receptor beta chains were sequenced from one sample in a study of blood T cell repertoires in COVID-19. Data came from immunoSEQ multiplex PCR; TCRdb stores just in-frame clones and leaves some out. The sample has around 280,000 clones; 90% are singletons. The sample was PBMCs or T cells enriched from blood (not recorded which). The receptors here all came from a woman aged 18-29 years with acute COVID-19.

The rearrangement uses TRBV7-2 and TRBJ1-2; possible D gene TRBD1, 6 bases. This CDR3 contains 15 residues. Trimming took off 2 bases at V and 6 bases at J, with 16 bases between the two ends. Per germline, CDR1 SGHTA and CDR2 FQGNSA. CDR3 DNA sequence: TGTGCCAGCAGCTTATACGGGCCAGGGGCGAATGGCTACACCTTC. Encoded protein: CASSLYGPGANGYTF.

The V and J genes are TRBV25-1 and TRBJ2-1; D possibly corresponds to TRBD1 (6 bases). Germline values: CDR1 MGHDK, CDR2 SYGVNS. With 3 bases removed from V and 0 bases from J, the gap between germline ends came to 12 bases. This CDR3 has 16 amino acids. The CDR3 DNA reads TGTGCCAGCAGTGATGCAGGGGCGAGCTCCTACAATGAGCAGTTCTTC. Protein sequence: CASSDAGASSYNEQFF.

The CDR3 region is CSARVTYNEQFF. The CDR3 DNA sequence: TGCAGCGCCAGGGTCACCTACAATGAGCAGTTCTTC. The J gene is TRBJ2-1, the V gene TRBV29-1; D possibly corresponds to TRBD1 (5 bases). CDR1 is SQVTM and CDR2 is ANQGSEA in the germline V gene. CDR3 length: 12 residues. Trimming stripped 7 bases from V and 2 bases from J, with 9 bases between.

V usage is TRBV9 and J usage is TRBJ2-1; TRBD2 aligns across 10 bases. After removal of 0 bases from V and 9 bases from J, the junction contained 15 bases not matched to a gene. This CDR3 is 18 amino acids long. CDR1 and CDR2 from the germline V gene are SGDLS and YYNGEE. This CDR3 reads CASSVAPLAGGRGGEQFF. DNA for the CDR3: TGTGCCAGCAGCGTAGCTCCCTTAGCGGGAGGAAGGGGTGGTGAGCAGTTCTTC.

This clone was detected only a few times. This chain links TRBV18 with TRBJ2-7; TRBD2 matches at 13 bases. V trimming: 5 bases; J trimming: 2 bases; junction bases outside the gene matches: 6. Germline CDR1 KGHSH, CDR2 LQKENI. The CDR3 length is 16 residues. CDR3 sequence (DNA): TGTGCCAGCTCATCACGGACTAGCGGGAGCCCCTACGAGCAGTACTTC. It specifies CASSSRTSGSPYEQYF.

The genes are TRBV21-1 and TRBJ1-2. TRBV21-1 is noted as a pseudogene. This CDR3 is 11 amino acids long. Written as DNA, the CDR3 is TGTGCCAGCAGCAAGGTCGGTGGCTACACCTTC. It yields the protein CASSKVGGYTF.

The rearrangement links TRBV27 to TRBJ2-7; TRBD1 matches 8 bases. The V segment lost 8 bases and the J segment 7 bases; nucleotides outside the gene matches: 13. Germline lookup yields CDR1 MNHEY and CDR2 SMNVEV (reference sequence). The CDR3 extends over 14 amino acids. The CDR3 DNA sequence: TGTGCCAGCCGTAAAGGGACAGGTTTTGGGGAGCAGTACTTC. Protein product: CASRKGTGFGEQYF.

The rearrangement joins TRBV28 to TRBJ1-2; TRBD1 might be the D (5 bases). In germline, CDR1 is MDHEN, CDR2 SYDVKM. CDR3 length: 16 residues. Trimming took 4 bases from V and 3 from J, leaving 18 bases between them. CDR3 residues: CASSYGRWGEDYGYTF. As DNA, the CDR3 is TGTGCCAGCAGTTATGGGCGGTGGGGGGAGGACTATGGCTACACCTTC.

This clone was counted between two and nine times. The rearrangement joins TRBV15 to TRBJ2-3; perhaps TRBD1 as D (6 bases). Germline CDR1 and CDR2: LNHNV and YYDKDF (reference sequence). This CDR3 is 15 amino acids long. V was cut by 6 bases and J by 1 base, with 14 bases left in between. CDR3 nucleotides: TGTGCCACCAGTATTTCAGCAGGGGGCACAGATACGCAGTATTTT. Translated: CATSISAGGTDTQYF.

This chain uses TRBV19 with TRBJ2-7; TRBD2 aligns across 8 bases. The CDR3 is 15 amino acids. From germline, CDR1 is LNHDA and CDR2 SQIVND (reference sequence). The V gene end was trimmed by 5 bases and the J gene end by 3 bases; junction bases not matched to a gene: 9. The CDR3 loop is CASSVTSGGNYEQYF. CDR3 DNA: TGTGCCAGTAGTGTCACTAGCGGAGGCAACTACGAGCAGTACTTC.

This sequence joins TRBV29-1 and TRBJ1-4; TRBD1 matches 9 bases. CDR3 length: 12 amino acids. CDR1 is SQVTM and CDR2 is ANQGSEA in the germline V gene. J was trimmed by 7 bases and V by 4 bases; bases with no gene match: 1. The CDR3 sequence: CSVAQGAEKLFF. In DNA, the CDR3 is TGCAGCGTTGCACAGGGGGCTGAAAAACTGTTTTTT.

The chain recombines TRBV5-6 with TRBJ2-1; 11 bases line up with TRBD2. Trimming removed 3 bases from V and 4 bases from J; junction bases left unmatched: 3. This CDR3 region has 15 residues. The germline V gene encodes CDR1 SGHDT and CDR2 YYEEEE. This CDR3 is CASSSGTSGYNEQFF. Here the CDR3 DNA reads TGTGCCAGCAGCTCCGGGACTAGCGGATACAATGAGCAGTTCTTC.

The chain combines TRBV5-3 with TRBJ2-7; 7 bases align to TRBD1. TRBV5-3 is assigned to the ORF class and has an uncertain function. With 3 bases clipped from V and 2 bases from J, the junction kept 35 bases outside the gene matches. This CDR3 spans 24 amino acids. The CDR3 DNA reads TGTGCCAGAAGCTCCCGGCACACTTTATCCAGAGCCGACAGACTGGACAGGTCAACCTACGAGCAGTACTTC. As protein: CARSSRHTLSRADRLDRSTYEQYF.

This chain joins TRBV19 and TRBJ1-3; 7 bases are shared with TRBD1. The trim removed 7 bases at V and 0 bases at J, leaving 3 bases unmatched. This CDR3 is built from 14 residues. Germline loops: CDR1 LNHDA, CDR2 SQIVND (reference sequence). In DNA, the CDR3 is TGTGCCAGTATGGGACAGAGCTCTGGAAACACCATATATTTT. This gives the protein CASMGQSSGNTIYF.

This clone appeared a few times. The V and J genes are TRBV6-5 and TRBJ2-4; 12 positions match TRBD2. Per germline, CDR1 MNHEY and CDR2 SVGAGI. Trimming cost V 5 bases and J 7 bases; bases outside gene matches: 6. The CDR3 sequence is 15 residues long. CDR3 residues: CASSTSTSGSNIQYF. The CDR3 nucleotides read TGTGCCAGCAGTACCTCGACTAGCGGGAGCAACATTCAGTACTTC.

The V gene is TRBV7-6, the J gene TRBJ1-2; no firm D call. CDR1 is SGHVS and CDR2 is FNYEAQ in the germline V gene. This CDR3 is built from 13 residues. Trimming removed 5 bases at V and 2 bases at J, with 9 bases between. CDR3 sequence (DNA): TGTGCCAGCAGCCCCACGGGGAACTATGGCTACACCTTC. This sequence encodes CASSPTGNYGYTF.

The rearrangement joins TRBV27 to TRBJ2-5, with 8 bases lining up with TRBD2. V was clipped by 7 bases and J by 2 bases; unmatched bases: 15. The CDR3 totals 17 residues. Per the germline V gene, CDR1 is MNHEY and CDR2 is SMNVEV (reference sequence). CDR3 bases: TGTGCCAGCACCCCTCTAGGTACTAGCGGCTTTCAAGAGACCCAGTACTTC. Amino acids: CASTPLGTSGFQETQYF.

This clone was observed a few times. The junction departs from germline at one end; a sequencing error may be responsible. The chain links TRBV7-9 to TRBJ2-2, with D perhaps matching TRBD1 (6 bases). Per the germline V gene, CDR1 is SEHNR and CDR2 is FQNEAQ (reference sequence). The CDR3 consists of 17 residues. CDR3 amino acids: CASNLKWDITNTGELFF. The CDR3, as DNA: TGTGCCAGCAACTTAAAATGGGACATAACGAACACCGGGGAGCTGTTTTTT.

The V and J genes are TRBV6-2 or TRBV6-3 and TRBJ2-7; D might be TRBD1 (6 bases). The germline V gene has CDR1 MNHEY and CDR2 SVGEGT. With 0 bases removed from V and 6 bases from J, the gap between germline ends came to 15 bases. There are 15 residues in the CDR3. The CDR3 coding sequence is TGTGCCAGCAGTTACTCGAACAGGGTCTTTCTCGAGCAGTACTTC. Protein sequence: CASSYSNRVFLEQYF.

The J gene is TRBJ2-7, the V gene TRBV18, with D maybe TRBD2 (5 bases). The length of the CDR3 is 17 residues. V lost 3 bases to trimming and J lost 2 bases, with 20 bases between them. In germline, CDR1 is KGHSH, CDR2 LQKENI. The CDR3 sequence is CASSPREAPHTAYEQYF. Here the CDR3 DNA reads TGTGCCAGCTCACCGAGGGAAGCTCCCCACACAGCCTACGAGCAGTACTTC.

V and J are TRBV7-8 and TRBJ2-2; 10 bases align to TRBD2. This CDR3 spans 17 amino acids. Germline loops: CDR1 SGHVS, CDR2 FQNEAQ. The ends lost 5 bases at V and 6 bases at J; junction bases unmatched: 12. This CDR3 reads CASSGGGLAGDAGELFF. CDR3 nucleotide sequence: TGTGCCAGCAGCGGAGGTGGGCTAGCGGGAGATGCCGGGGAGCTGTTTTTT.

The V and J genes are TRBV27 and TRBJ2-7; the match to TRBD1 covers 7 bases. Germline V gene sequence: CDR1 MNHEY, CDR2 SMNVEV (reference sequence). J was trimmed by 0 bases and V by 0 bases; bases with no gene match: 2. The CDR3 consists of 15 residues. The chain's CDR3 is CASSLSTGSSYEQYF. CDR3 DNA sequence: TGTGCCAGCAGTTTATCGACAGGGAGCTCCTACGAGCAGTACTTC.

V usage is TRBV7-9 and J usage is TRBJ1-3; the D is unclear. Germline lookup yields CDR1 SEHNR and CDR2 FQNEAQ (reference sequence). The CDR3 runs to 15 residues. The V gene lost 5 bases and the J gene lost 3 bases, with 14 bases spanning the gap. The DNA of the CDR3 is TGTGCCAGCAGCCACACCGACGGGGTTGGAAACACCATATATTTT. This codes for CASSHTDGVGNTIYF. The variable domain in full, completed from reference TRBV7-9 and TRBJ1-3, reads DTGVSQNPRHKITKRGQNVTFRCDPISEHNRLYWYRQTLGQGPEFLTYFQNEAQLEKSRLLSDRFSAERPKGSFSTLEIQRTEQGDSAMYLCASSHTDGVGNTIYFGEGSWLTVV.

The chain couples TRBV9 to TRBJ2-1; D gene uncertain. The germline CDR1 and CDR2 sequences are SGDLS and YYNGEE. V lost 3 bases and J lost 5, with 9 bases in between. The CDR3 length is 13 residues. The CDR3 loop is CASSGPTNNEQFF. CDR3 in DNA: TGTGCCAGCAGCGGACCGACAAACAATGAGCAGTTCTTC.

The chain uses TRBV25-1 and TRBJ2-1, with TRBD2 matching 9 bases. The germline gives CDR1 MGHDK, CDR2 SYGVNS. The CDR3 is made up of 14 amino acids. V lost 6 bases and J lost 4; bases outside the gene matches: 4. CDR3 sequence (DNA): TGTGCCAGCAGAGCTAGCGGGGAATACAATGAGCAGTTCTTC. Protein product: CASRASGEYNEQFF.

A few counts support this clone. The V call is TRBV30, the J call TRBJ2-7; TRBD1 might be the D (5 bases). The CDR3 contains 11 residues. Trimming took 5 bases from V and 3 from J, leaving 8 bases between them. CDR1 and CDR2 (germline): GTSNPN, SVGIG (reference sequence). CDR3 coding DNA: TGTGCCTGGGAGACAGTCTACGAGCAGTACTTC. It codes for CAWETVYEQYF.

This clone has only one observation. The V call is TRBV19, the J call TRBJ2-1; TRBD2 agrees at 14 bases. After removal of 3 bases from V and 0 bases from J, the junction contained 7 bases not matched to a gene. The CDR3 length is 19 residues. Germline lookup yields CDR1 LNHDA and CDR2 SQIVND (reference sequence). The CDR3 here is CASSMYGGTSGSSYNEQFF. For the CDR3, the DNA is TGTGCCAGTAGTATGTATGGGGGGACTAGCGGGAGCTCCTACAATGAGCAGTTCTTC. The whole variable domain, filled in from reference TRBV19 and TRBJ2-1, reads DGGITQSPKYLFRKEGQNVTLSCEQNLNHDAMYWYRQDPGQGLRLIYYSQIVNDFQKGDIAEGYSVSREKKESFPLTVTSAQKNPTAFYLCASSMYGGTSGSSYNEQFFGPGTRLTVL.

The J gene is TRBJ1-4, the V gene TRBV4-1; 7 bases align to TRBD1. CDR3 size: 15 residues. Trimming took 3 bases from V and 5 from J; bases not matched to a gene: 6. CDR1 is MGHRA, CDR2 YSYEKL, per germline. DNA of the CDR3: TGCGCCAGCAGCCATCCCGGGACAGCAAATGAAAAACTGTTTTTT. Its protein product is CASSHPGTANEKLFF.